The rows below give T cell receptor beta chains drawn from one sample of a study of blood T cell repertoires in COVID-19. Repertoires were generated with immunoSEQ multiplex PCR, while TCRdb's copy carries only in-frame clones and drops some. The table includes about 190,000 clones, roughly 80% detected once. The specimen was PBMCs or T cells enriched from blood (not recorded which). These receptors were collected from a woman in her twenties or thirties who had recovered from COVID-19. Both conserved end residues are part of each CDR3. A D gene is named only where the DNA matches it firmly. Clone size, where shown, is once, few, many, or a class for clones that have expanded.

clone_size j_call v_call d_call cdr3_aa cdr3_nt
. TRBJ1-1 TRBV7-2 TRBD1 CASSFNRGGTEAFF TGTGCCAGCAGCTTCAACAGGGGTGGCACTGAAGCTTTCTTT
once TRBJ2-1 TRBV9 . CASSVAETAYNEQFF TGTGCCAGCAGCGTAGCCGAGACAGCTTACAATGAGCAGTTCTTC
once TRBJ1-5 TRBV24-1 TRBD1 CATSDPTGGNQPQHF TGTGCCACCAGTGACCCGACAGGGGGAAATCAGCCCCAGCATTTT
. TRBJ1-2 TRBV19 . CASSIVWARDSGYTF TGTGCCAGTAGTATAGTTTGGGCCAGGGATAGTGGCTACACCTTC
. TRBJ2-7 TRBV9 TRBD2 CASSVASGSVYEQYF TGTGCCAGCAGCGTAGCTAGCGGGAGCGTTTACGAGCAGTACTTC
. TRBJ2-5 TRBV29-1 . CSVEGLAEETQYF TGCAGCGTTGAAGGACTTGCCGAAGAGACCCAGTACTTC
. TRBJ2-5 TRBV18 TRBD2 CASSPGLAGELETQYF TGTGCCAGCTCACCGGGACTAGCGGGAGAGTTGGAGACCCAGTACTTC
. TRBJ1-2 TRBV19 . CASSILPGNYGYTF TGTGCCAGTAGTATCCTCCCAGGAAACTATGGCTACACCTTC
. TRBJ2-1 TRBV5-1 TRBD2 CASSFGLAGLSSYNEQFF TGCGCCAGCAGCTTCGGGCTAGCGGGGCTGAGCTCCTACAATGAGCAGTTCTTC
. TRBJ1-5 TRBV23-1 TRBD1 CASGSLGGQGPGGNQPQHF TGCGCCAGCGGAAGCCTAGGGGGACAGGGGCCAGGGGGCAATCAGCCCCAGCATTTT
. TRBJ1-4 TRBV15 . CATSRDQGEKLFF TGTGCCACCAGCAGAGATCAGGGAGAAAAACTGTTTTTT
. TRBJ2-3 TRBV28 . CASSLPDSPSTDTQYF TGTGCCAGCAGTTTACCGGACAGCCCTAGCACAGATACGCAGTATTTT
. TRBJ1-1 TRBV30 TRBD1 CAWSVPGQVLNTEAFF TGTGCCTGGAGTGTCCCCGGACAGGTATTGAACACTGAAGCTTTCTTT
. TRBJ2-5 TRBV2 . CARTPAAQETQYF TGTGCCAGGACACCCGCCGCCCAAGAGACCCAGTACTTC
. TRBJ2-3 TRBV7-3 TRBD2 CASSLHKLAGGGDTQYF TGTGCCAGCAGCTTACACAAACTAGCGGGAGGGGGAGATACGCAGTATTTT
. TRBJ2-1 TRBV12-3/TRBV12-4 . CASSFYMNEQFF TGTGCCAGCAGTTTTTATATGAATGAGCAGTTCTTC
. TRBJ2-7 TRBV30 TRBD1 CAWRDRFVGQYF TGTGCCTGGAGGGACAGGTTTGTTGGGCAGTACTTC
. TRBJ1-1 TRBV18 . CASSPQHQNTEAFF TGTGCCAGCTCACCCCAACACCAAAACACTGAAGCTTTCTTT
. TRBJ1-3 TRBV6-5 TRBD1 CASSYGRGRGNTIYF TGTGCCAGCAGTTACGGCAGGGGGCGAGGAAACACCATATATTTT
. TRBJ1-5 TRBV28 . CASSLLGGNQPQHF TGTGCCAGCAGTTTATTGGGAGGCAATCAGCCCCAGCATTTT
. TRBJ2-2 TRBV2 TRBD1 CASSEADRVVGELFF TGTGCCAGCAGTGAAGCCGACAGGGTTGTTGGGGAGCTGTTTTTT
. TRBJ1-4 TRBV5-1 TRBD1 CASSYRGPGEKLFF TGCGCCAGCTCCTACAGGGGGCCAGGTGAAAAACTGTTTTTT
. TRBJ1-5 TRBV18 . CASSPPDSGANQPQHF TGTGCCAGCTCACCACCGGACAGCGGGGCAAATCAGCCCCAGCATTTT
once TRBJ2-7 TRBV12-5 . CASGLWPASYEQYF TGTGCTAGTGGTTTGTGGCCAGCGTCCTACGAGCAGTACTTC
. TRBJ1-6 TRBV5-1 TRBD1 CASSSEPGQGGSPLHF TGCGCCAGCAGCTCTGAACCGGGACAGGGTGGTTCACCCCTCCACTTT
. TRBJ2-1 TRBV7-2 TRBD2 CASSLRTSGRGARNEQFF TGTGCCAGCAGCTTAAGGACTAGCGGGAGAGGTGCGCGAAATGAGCAGTTCTTC
. TRBJ1-5 TRBV3-1/TRBV3-2 . CASSRGAYQPQHF TGTGCCAGCAGCCGGGGAGCCTATCAGCCCCAGCATTTT
. TRBJ1-4 TRBV2 . CASSVVNEKLFF TGTGCCAGCAGTGTAGTTAATGAAAAACTGTTTTTT
. TRBJ2-7 TRBV7-6 . CASSLAGDYEQYF TGTGCCAGCAGCTTAGCCGGGGACTACGAGCAGTACTTC
few TRBJ1-3 TRBV28 . CASSRPGRDGNTIYF TGTGCCAGCAGCCGACCGGGAAGGGATGGAAACACCATATATTTT
. TRBJ2-2 TRBV24-1 TRBD2 CATSVASGAGELFF TGTGCCACCAGTGTGGCTAGCGGGGCCGGGGAGCTGTTTTTT
. TRBJ2-1 TRBV6-4 TRBD1 CATSSLRGLSRNEQFF TGTGCCACCTCATCTCTTAGGGGGCTGTCGAGGAATGAGCAGTTCTTC
. TRBJ1-1 TRBV28 . CASSLSGFTEAFF TGTGCCAGCAGTTTATCAGGGTTCACTGAAGCTTTCTTT
. TRBJ2-1 TRBV25-1 TRBD2 CASSTRTSSINEQFF TGTGCCAGCAGTACCCGGACTAGTTCAATCAATGAGCAGTTCTTC